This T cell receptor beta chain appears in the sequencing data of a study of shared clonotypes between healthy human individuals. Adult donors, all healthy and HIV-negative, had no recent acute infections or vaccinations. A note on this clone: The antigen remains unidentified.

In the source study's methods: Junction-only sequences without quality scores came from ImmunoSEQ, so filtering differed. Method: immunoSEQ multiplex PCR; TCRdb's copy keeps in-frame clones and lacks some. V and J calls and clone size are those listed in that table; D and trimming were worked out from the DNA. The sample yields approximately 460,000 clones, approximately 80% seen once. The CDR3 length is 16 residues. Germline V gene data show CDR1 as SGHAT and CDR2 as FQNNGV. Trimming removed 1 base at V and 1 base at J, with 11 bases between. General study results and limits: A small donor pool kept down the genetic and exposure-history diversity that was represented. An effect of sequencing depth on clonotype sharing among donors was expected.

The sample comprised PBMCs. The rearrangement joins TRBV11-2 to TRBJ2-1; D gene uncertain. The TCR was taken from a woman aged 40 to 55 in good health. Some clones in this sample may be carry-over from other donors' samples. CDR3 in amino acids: CASSLALPRSYNEQFF. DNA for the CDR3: TGTGCCAGCAGCTTAGCCCTCCCAAGATCCTACAATGAGCAGTTCTTC.